This T cell receptor beta chain was captured by sequencing in a study of blood T cell repertoires in COVID-19. This CDR3 contains 15 residues. The ends were cut back, 3 bases at V and 2 bases at J, with 12 bases in the middle. Per the germline V gene, CDR1 is MDHEN and CDR2 is SYDVKM. The study recruited people aged about 18 to 90 years across under 25 US areas. Sequencing was performed with immunoSEQ multiplex PCR; in TCRdb, only in-frame clones are kept and a portion is missing. The sample records 200,000 to 300,000 clones, roughly 91% being singletons. Sequenced material: PBMCs or T cells enriched from blood (not recorded which). The V gene is TRBV28, the J gene TRBJ2-3; the D is unclear. The origin of this receptor is a man in his forties who had recovered from COVID-19. The CDR3: CASSFLFTTTDTQYF. The CDR3, as DNA: TGTGCCAGCAGTTTCCTCTTTACTACCACAGATACGCAGTATTTT.